The 22 T cell receptor beta chains below were found in one sample sequenced in a study of vaccination and CD4 T cells after COVID-19. An Oncomine TCR Beta short-read assay was used to sequence the DNA from cultured CD4+ T cells. TCRdb reprocessed the PCR reads via MiXCR and lists one record per CDR3 protein. Among 6,500 to 9,500 distinct CDR3 sequences listed, under 60% were seen once. Their antigens are not known. Specified treatment: approximately 9-day PBMC culture with coronavirus spike peptide pools or control peptides (ViraFEST assay). These CD4+ T cells came from an unexposed donor, sampled before the COVID-19 pandemic (2011-2018). Sequenced sample: CD4+ T cells from blood, cultured in vitro. These receptors were collected from a human donor in good health.

This clonotype has just one count. J is TRBJ2-7 and V is TRBV19, with 8 positions matching TRBD2. The CDR3 is 17 amino acids. With 4 bases clipped from V and 3 bases from J, the junction kept 14 bases outside the gene matches. Germline CDR1 is LNHDA and CDR2 is SQIVND (reference sequence). The CDR3 DNA is TGTGCCAGTAGTACCGCCCGCCGTGCGGGAGGTGACTACGAGCAGTACTTC. It encodes CASSTARRAGGDYEQYF.

The chain carries TRBV28 and TRBJ2-5, with D hard to call. The CDR3 sequence is 13 residues long. CDR1 is MDHEN, CDR2 SYDVKM, per germline. V dropped 7 bases and J dropped 0 bases, with 9 bases sitting between them. The CDR3 region is CASKLQYQETQYF. DNA of the CDR3: TGTGCCAGCAAGTTACAGTACCAAGAGACCCAGTACTTC.

This sequence joins TRBV6-2 or TRBV6-3 and TRBJ1-2, with 7 bases fitting TRBD1. Germline V lookup: CDR1 MNHEY, CDR2 SVGEGT. The ends lost 5 bases at V and 5 bases at J; junction bases unmatched: 5. The CDR3 consists of 13 residues. CDR3 in DNA: TGTGCCAGCAGTCCGGGACAGAGGTATGGCTACACCTTC. Residues: CASSPGQRYGYTF.

This clonotype was seen only once. The V call is TRBV7-2, the J call TRBJ2-7, with 9 nucleotides matching TRBD2. CDR3 size: 14 residues. V gave up 8 bases and J gave up 3 bases; unmatched junction bases: 8. In germline, CDR1 is SGHTA, CDR2 FQGNSA. The CDR3 DNA reads as TGTGCCAGCCGGCAGTATAGCGGGAGCTACGAGCAGTACTTC. This codes for CASRQYSGSYEQYF.

This clonotype appeared once. The chain combines TRBV5-5 with TRBJ1-5; 7 bases align to TRBD1. Germline values: CDR1 SGHKS, CDR2 YYEKEE (reference sequence). J gave up 0 bases and V 4 bases, and 10 bases lay outside the gene matches. This CDR3 has 17 residues. The CDR3 here is CASSATGTAYSNQPQHF. CDR3 sequence (DNA): TGTGCCAGCAGCGCCACCGGGACAGCCTATAGCAATCAGCCCCAGCATTTT.

The V gene is TRBV6-5, the J gene TRBJ2-5; D gene unclear. The CDR3 consists of 14 residues. The germline V gene encodes CDR1 MNHEY and CDR2 SVGAGI. The V end was cut by 2 bases, the J end by 2 bases, with 9 bases between. The DNA of the CDR3 is TGTGCCAGCAGTTACGGGGTAGGGCAAGAGACCCAGTACTTC. This encodes CASSYGVGQETQYF.

This clonotype was counted only a few times. The V call is TRBV6-2 or TRBV6-3, the J call TRBJ1-5, with a tentative D call TRBD1 (6 bases). There are 15 residues in the CDR3. Germline values: CDR1 MNHEY, CDR2 SVGEGT. Trimming removed 2 bases from V and 8 bases from J, with 16 bases in between. CDR3 residues: CASSYVGAPHEPQHF. The CDR3 bases are TGTGCCAGCAGTTACGTGGGGGCCCCCCATGAGCCCCAGCATTTT.

The genes are TRBV2 and TRBJ2-5; the D gene is possibly TRBD2 (6 bases). CDR3 size: 14 residues. V gave up 9 bases and J gave up 2 bases, with 16 bases separating them. Germline loops: CDR1 SNHLY, CDR2 FYNNEI. The CDR3 loop reads CASRRSGLQETQYF. Written as DNA, the CDR3 is TGTGCCAGTCGGCGTAGCGGCCTGCAAGAGACCCAGTACTTC.

This chain links TRBV28 with TRBJ2-2; perhaps TRBD1 as D (5 bases). The CDR3 covers 17 residues. V shed 1 base and J shed 1 base, with 13 bases lying between them. Germline CDR1 and CDR2: MDHEN and SYDVKM. DNA of the CDR3: TGTGCCAGCAGTTTATCTCCCAGGGTTGGGAACACCGGGGAGCTGTTTTTT. Translating gives CASSLSPRVGNTGELFF. Looking up the rest from reference TRBV28 and TRBJ2-2 gives the full variable domain: DVKVTQSSRYLVKRTGEKVFLECVQDMDHENMFWYRQDPGLGLRLIYFSYDVKMKEKGDIPEGYSVSREKKERFSLILESASTNQTSMYLCASSLSPRVGNTGELFFGEGSRLTVL.

The chain has TRBV20-1 and TRBJ1-4; maybe TRBD1 (5 bases). Germline assignment: CDR1 DFQATT and CDR2 SNEGSKA (reference sequence). V gave up 4 bases and J gave up 8 bases, with 17 bases separating them. This CDR3 has 14 residues. The CDR3 here is CSANTGSAWEKLFF. The CDR3 DNA sequence: TGCAGTGCTAATACAGGTTCGGCGTGGGAAAAACTGTTTTTT.

The chain is built from TRBV21-1 and TRBJ2-1. TRBV21-1 counts as a pseudogene. The CDR3 runs to 15 residues. CDR3 coding DNA: TGTGCCAGCAGCATAAGCGGGAGCTCCTACAATGAGCAGTTCTTC. It yields the protein CASSISGSSYNEQFF.

This rearrangement joins TRBV20-1 to TRBJ2-7; D is ambiguous. The CDR3 loop spans 13 amino acids. Germline CDR1 is DFQATT and CDR2 is SNEGSKA (reference sequence). V was shortened by 5 bases and J by 0 bases, with 11 bases between the two germline ends. CDR3 sequence reads: CSAQIYSSYEQYF. CDR3 bases: TGCAGTGCTCAGATATACAGCTCCTACGAGCAGTACTTC.

This clonotype was detected only a few times. The rearrangement joins TRBV20-1 to TRBJ1-6; perhaps TRBD1 as D (5 bases). V was cut by 1 base and J by 9 bases, with 13 bases left in between. The V gene's germline CDR1 is DFQATT and CDR2 SNEGSKA (reference sequence). The CDR3 loop spans 14 amino acids. The CDR3 region has the DNA TGCAGTGCTAGAGGGGCAGGGTCAGTTTCACCCCTCCACTTT. It specifies CSARGAGSVSPLHF.

Judged by abundance, this clonotype is medium-sized. V and J are TRBV7-6 and TRBJ2-3; 14 nucleotides agree with TRBD2. CDR1 and CDR2 (germline): SGHVS, FNYEAQ. The CDR3 is 15 amino acids. V was pared by 5 bases and J by 6 bases, with 4 bases of the junction left unmatched. CDR3 sequence (DNA): TGTGCCAGCAGCCCCTGGACTAGCGGGGGGGATACGCAGTATTTT. Amino acids: CASSPWTSGGDTQYF. Combining the CDR3 with reference TRBV7-6 and TRBJ2-3 gives the whole variable domain GAGVSQSPRYKVTKRGQDVALRCDPISGHVSLYWYRQALGQGPEFLTYFNYEAQQDKSGLPNDRFSAERPEGSISTLTIQRTEQRDSAMYRCASSPWTSGGDTQYFGPGTRLTVL.

The count of this clonotype is one. This chain joins TRBV28 and TRBJ2-5; no reliable D call. Germline CDR1 is MDHEN and CDR2 is SYDVKM. There are 13 residues in the CDR3. Trimming pared 4 bases from V and 4 bases from J, leaving 10 bases between. For the CDR3, the DNA is TGTGCCAGCAGTTCATGGGGTGCAGAGACCCAGTACTTC. It translates to CASSSWGAETQYF.

The chain recombines TRBV19 with TRBJ1-5; D unclear. The CDR3 runs to 17 residues. In germline, CDR1 is LNHDA, CDR2 SQIVND (reference sequence). V lost 3 bases, J lost 0 bases, and 15 bases lay in between. CDR3 loop: CASSMPLAPNSNQPQHF. The CDR3 coding sequence is TGTGCCAGTAGTATGCCCCTCGCGCCAAATAGCAATCAGCCCCAGCATTTT.

The rearrangement joins TRBV2 to TRBJ1-2; TRBD1 matches 8 bases. J was trimmed by 8 bases and V by 8 bases; bases with no gene match: 10. The germline CDR1 and CDR2 sequences are SNHLY and FYNNEI. The CDR3 sequence is 13 residues long. This CDR3 is CASEAQGARGYTF. DNA of the CDR3: TGTGCCAGCGAGGCGCAGGGGGCGCGCGGCTACACCTTC.

The rearrangement uses TRBV6-2 or TRBV6-3 and TRBJ1-1; D call uncertain. The CDR3 totals 14 residues. V gave up 9 bases and J gave up 1 base, with 15 bases separating them. CDR1 is MNHEY, CDR2 SVGEGT, per germline. The DNA of the CDR3 is TGTGCCAGTTTTGCGAGCGACCCGAACACTGAAGCTTTCTTT. Protein sequence: CASFASDPNTEAFF.

V and J are TRBV20-1 and TRBJ2-2; 13 nucleotides match TRBD2. Per the germline V gene, CDR1 is DFQATT and CDR2 is SNEGSKA (reference sequence). V lost 5 bases, J lost 5 bases, and 2 bases stayed unmatched. The CDR3 length is 14 residues. The DNA of the CDR3 is TGCAGTGCTCGACTAGCGGGAGGAACCGGGGAGCTGTTTTTT. This sequence encodes CSARLAGGTGELFF.

This clonotype is categorized as medium-sized (0.01 to 0.1%). V usage is TRBV20-1 and J usage is TRBJ1-2, with 9 bases matching TRBD1. CDR3 length equals 13 residues. Germline trimming cut 4 bases from V and 7 bases from J; bases unmatched to any gene: 7. Germline V lookup: CDR1 DFQATT, CDR2 SNEGSKA (reference sequence). The CDR3 DNA reads TGCAGTGCTACCGGGACAGGGTACGTTGGCTACACCTTC. It encodes CSATGTGYVGYTF.

The chain has TRBV28 and TRBJ2-2; D remains ambiguous. CDR3 length: 13 residues. Per germline, CDR1 MDHEN and CDR2 SYDVKM. V lost 6 bases to trimming and J lost 0 bases, with 5 bases between them. CDR3 nucleotides: TGTGCCAGCAGAGACACGAACACCGGGGAGCTGTTTTTT. It is translated as CASRDTNTGELFF.

V is TRBV2 and J is TRBJ2-5; a weak D match, TRBD1 (6 bases). V gave up 8 bases and J gave up 2 bases, with 12 bases separating them. Germline lookup yields CDR1 SNHLY and CDR2 FYNNEI. The CDR3 contains 13 residues. The CDR3: CASRTEPQETQYF. DNA of the CDR3: TGTGCCAGCCGGACAGAGCCACAAGAGACCCAGTACTTC.